This TCR beta chain was profiled in a study of blood T cell repertoires in COVID-19. On the study more broadly: Collection of acute and convalescent COVID-19 samples took place in the United States, Italy and Spain.

Participants were aged 18 to 89 years from around 25 US areas. In the source study's methods: Estimated nucleated cell counts came from reference gene primer amplification. Measured with immunoSEQ multiplex PCR; TCRdb has only the in-frame clones, and not every one. The DNA gave D and trimming, while V, J and clone size come from that table. The table includes a few hundred thousand clones, roughly nine tenths detected once. Looked up from germline, CDR1 is MNHNS and CDR2 is SASEGT. V shed 2 bases and J shed 2 bases, with 14 bases lying between them. This CDR3 comprises 16 residues. This clone was seen a single time.

V gene TRBV6-1 combines with J gene TRBJ2-3; D perhaps matches TRBD1 (6 bases). Sequenced sample: PBMCs or T cells enriched from blood (not recorded which). The receptor was derived from a human donor in a cohort exposed to, infected with or recovered from COVID-19 (not recorded which). The donor label of this sample is uncertain. The CDR3: CASSELGAGPTDTQYF. Written as DNA, the CDR3 is TGTGCCAGCAGTGAATTGGGGGCAGGGCCCACAGATACGCAGTATTTT.